This TCR beta chain was sequenced during a study of blood T cell repertoires in COVID-19. At the level of the study: Nucleic acid was either cDNA or gDNA, and it came from T cells, B-cell-depleted T cells, or PBMCs.

Assay: immunoSEQ multiplex PCR; the TCRdb copy retains only in-frame clones and omits some. The table lists approximately 200,000 clones, more than 85% of them singletons. V lost 4 bases and J 0 bases, leaving 10 bases between the germline ends. The germline V gene encodes CDR1 SGHVS and CDR2 FNYEAQ. The CDR3 loop spans 15 amino acids. The sequenced material came from peripheral blood. The chain carries TRBV7-6 and TRBJ1-3; TRBD1 is a possible D gene (5 bases). This clonotype originated in a woman under 40 with active or convalescent COVID-19. This CDR3 reads CASSSRQTSGNTIYF. CDR3 DNA sequence: TGTGCCAGCAGCTCTCGACAGACCTCTGGAAACACCATATATTTT.